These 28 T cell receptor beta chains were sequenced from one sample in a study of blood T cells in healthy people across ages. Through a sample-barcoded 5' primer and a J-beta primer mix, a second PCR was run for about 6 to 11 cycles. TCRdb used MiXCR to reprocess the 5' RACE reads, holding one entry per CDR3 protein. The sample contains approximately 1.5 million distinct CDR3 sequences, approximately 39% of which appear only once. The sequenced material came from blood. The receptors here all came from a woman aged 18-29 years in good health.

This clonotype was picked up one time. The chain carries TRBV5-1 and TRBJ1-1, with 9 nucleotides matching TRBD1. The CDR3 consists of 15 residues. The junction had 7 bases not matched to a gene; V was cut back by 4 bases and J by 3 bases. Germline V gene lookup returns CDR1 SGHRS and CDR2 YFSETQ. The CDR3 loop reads CASSGGQGMDTEAFF. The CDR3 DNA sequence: TGCGCCAGCAGCGGCGGACAGGGGATGGACACTGAAGCTTTCTTT.

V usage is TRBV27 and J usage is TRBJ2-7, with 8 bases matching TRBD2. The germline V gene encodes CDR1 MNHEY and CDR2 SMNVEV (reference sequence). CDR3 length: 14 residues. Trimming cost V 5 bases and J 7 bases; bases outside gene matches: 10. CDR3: CASSDTSGGGEQYF. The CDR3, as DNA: TGTGCCAGCAGTGATACTAGCGGAGGGGGGGAGCAGTACTTC.

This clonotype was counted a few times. This chain's CDR3 is CAWSVLGDRNYGYTF. For the CDR3, the DNA is TGTGCCTGGAGTGTACTGGGGGATAGAAACTATGGCTACACCTTC. The gene calls are TRBV30 and TRBJ1-2; D possibly corresponds to TRBD1 (5 bases). This CDR3 spans 15 amino acids. V shed 0 bases and J shed 2 bases, with 13 bases lying between them. The germline V gene encodes CDR1 GTSNPN and CDR2 SVGIG (reference sequence). Based on the CDR3 plus reference TRBV30 and TRBJ1-2, the full variable domain is SQTIHQWPATLVQPVGSPLSLECTVEGTSNPNLYWYRQAAGRGLQLLFYSVGIGQISSEVPQNLSASRPQDRQFILSSKKLLLSDSGFYLCAWSVLGDRNYGYTFGSGTRLTVV.

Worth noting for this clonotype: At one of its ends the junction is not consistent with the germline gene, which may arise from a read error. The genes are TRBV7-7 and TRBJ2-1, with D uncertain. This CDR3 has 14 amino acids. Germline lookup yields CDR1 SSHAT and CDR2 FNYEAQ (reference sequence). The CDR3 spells CASSPNRGYNEQFF. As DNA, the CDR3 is TGTGCTAGCAGCCCGAATAGAGGATACAATGAGCAGTTCTTC.

CDR3 region: CASSQVGQGYQPQHF. CDR3 in DNA: TGCGCCAGCAGCCAAGTTGGCCAGGGGTATCAGCCCCAGCATTTT. The chain carries TRBV4-1 and TRBJ1-5; D is possibly TRBD1 (6 bases). CDR3 size: 15 residues. V was clipped by 1 base and J by 5 bases, with 12 bases between them. Germline CDR1 MGHRA, CDR2 YSYEKL.

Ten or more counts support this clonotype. Here the CDR3 DNA reads TGTGCCAGCAGCATGGACAGTAACTATGGCTACACCTTC. It codes for CASSMDSNYGYTF. The chain employs TRBV6-6 and TRBJ1-2; D is perhaps TRBD1 (6 bases). The V end was cut by 6 bases, the J end by 1 base, with 9 bases between. Germline V gene data show CDR1 as MNHNY and CDR2 as SVGAGI (reference sequence). The CDR3 has 13 amino acids.

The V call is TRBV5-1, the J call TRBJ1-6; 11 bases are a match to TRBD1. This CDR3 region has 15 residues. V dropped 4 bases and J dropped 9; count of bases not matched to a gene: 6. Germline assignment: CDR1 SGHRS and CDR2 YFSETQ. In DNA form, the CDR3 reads TGCGCCAGCAGCAATGGACAGGGGGCCGCTTCACCCCTCCACTTT. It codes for CASSNGQGAASPLHF.

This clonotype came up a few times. The CDR3 nucleotides read TGCGCCAGCAGCTTAATAGGGACAGGGGGAACTTTCTTT. Residues: CASSLIGTGGTFF. This sequence joins TRBV4-1 and TRBJ1-1; 11 bases fit TRBD1. Trimming took 5 bases from V and 12 from J; bases not matched to a gene: 8. Germline V CDR1 and CDR2: MGHRA, YSYEKL. This CDR3 spans 13 amino acids.

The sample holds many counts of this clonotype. Here the CDR3 reads CATSRHLSNKYGYTF. Here the CDR3 DNA reads TGTGCCACCAGCCGACACCTATCTAACAAGTATGGCTACACCTTC. The chain joins TRBV15 to TRBJ1-2; no clear D. Germline values: CDR1 LNHNV, CDR2 YYDKDF (reference sequence). The ends were cut back, 5 bases at V and 5 bases at J, with 18 bases in the middle. This CDR3 is 15 amino acids long. Complete variable domain (other parts from reference TRBV15 and TRBJ1-2): DAMVIQNPRYQVTQFGKPVTLSCSQTLNHNVMYWYQQKSSQAPKLLFHYYDKDFNNEADTPDNFQSRRPNTSFCFLDIRSPGLGDTAMYLCATSRHLSNKYGYTFGSGTRLTVV.

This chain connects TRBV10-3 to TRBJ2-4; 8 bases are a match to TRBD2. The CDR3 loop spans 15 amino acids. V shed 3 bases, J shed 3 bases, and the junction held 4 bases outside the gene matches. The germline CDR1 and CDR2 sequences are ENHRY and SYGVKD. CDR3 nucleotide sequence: TGTGCCATCAGTGAAAGCGGGAGTGGCAAAAACATTCAGTACTTC. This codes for CAISESGSGKNIQYF.

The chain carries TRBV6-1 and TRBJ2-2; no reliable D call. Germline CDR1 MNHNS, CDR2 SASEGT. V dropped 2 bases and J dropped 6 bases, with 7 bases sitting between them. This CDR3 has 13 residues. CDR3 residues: CASSEIGAGELFF. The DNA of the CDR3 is TGTGCCAGCAGTGAAATTGGAGCCGGGGAGCTGTTTTTT.

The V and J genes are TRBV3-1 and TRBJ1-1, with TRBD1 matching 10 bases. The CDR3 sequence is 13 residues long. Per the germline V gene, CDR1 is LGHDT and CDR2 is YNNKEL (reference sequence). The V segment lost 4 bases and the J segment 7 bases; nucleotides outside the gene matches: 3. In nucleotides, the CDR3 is TGTGCCAGCAGCCCGGGACAGGGGATTGAAGCTTTCTTT. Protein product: CASSPGQGIEAFF.

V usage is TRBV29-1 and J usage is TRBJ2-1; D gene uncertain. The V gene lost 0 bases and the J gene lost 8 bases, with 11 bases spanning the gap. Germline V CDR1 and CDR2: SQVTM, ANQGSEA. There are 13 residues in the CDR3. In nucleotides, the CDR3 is TGCAGCGTTGAAGACGGGTTGGGTGATGAGCAGTTCTTC. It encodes CSVEDGLGDEQFF.

For the CDR3, the DNA is TGTGCCAGCAGCCCCCTGGCAACTAATGAAAAACTGTTTTTT. Amino acids: CASSPLATNEKLFF. V is TRBV18 and J is TRBJ1-4; D remains ambiguous. This CDR3 is built from 14 residues. Germline V gives CDR1 KGHSH, CDR2 LQKENI. Trimming shortened V by 8 bases and J by 0 bases, and 10 bases separated the two germline ends.

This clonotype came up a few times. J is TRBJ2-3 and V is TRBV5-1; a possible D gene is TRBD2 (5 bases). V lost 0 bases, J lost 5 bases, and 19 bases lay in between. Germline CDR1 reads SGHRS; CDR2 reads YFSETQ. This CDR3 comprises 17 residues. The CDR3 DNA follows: TGCGCCAGCAGCTTGGCCCCAGCGGCAAGGAGAGGAGATACGCAGTATTTT. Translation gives CASSLAPAARRGDTQYF.

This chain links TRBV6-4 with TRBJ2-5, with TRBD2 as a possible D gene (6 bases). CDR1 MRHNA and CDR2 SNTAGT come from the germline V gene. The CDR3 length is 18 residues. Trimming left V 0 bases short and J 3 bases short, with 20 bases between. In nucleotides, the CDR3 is TGTGCCAGCAGTGACTCGACGCGACTAGGGGTCTCAAAAGAGACCCAGTACTTC. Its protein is CASSDSTRLGVSKETQYF.

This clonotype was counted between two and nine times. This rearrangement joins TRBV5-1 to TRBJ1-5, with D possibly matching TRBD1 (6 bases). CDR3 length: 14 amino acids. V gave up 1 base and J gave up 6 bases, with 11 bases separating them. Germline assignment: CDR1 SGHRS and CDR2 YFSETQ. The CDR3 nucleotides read TGCGCCAGCAGCTTGTGGGGGGCGGGTCAGCCCCAGCATTTT. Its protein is CASSLWGAGQPQHF.

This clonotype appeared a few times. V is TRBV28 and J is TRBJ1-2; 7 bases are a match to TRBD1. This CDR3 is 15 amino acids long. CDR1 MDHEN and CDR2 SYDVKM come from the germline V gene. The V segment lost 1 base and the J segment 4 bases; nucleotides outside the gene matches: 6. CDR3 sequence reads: CASSLSVRGIYGYTF. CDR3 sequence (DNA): TGTGCCAGCAGTTTATCTGTCAGGGGGATCTATGGCTACACCTTC.

CDR3 nucleotides: TGTGCCAGCAGTATTCCCGGGACAGGGGGCGAGTATGAGCAGTTCTTC. Translation gives CASSIPGTGGEYEQFF. The rearrangement joins TRBV7-2 to TRBJ2-1, with 12 bases matching TRBD1. V dropped 6 bases and J dropped 8; count of bases not matched to a gene: 11. The CDR3 runs 16 residues. Germline V gene sequence: CDR1 SGHTA, CDR2 FQGNSA.

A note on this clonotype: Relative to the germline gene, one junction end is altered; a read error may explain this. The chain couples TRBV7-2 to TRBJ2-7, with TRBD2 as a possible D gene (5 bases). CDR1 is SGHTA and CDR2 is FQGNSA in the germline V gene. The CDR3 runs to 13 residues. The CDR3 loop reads CAGSPGLYYEQYF. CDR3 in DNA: TGTGCCGGCAGCCCCGGACTGTACTACGAGCAGTACTTC.

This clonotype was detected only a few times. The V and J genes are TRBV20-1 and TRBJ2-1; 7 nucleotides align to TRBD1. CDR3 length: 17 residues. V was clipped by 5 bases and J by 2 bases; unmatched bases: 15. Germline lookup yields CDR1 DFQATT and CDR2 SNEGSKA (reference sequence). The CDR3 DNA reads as TGCAGTGCTCCGTCTTTAAGGGACAGCGGAGCCTACAATGAGCAGTTCTTC. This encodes CSAPSLRDSGAYNEQFF.

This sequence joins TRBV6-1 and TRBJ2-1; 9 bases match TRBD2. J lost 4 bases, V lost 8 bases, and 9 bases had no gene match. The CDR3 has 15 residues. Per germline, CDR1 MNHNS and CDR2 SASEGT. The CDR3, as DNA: TGTGCCAGCCGAAACAGACTAGCGGATTACAATGAGCAGTTCTTC. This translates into CASRNRLADYNEQFF.

The CDR3: CASSLSLTGLYGYTF. CDR3 DNA: TGTGCCAGCAGCTTGTCCCTGACAGGGCTATATGGCTACACCTTC. The rearrangement links TRBV7-9 to TRBJ1-2, with 7 positions matching TRBD1. Germline-derived CDR1 and CDR2 are SEHNR and FQNEAQ (reference sequence). With 3 bases clipped from V and 5 bases from J, the junction kept 9 bases outside the gene matches. The CDR3 has 15 residues.

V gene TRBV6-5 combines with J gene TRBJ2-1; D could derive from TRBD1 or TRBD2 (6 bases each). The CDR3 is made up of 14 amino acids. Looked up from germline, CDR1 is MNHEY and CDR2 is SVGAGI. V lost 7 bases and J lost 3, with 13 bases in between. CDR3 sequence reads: CASTGAGFYNEQFF. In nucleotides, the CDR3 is TGTGCCAGCACGGGGGCGGGATTCTACAATGAGCAGTTCTTC.

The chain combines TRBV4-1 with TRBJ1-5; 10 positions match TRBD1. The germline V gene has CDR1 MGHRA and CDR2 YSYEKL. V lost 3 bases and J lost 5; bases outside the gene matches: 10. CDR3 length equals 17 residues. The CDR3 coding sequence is TGCGCCAGCAGCCATAAACCGGGACAGGGGATCGATCAGCCCCAGCATTTT. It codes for CASSHKPGQGIDQPQHF.

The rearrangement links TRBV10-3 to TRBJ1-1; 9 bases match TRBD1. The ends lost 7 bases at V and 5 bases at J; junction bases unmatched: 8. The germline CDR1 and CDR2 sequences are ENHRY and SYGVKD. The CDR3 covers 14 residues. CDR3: CAITLTGGGTEAFF. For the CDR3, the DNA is TGTGCCATCACCTTGACAGGGGGTGGAACTGAAGCTTTCTTT.

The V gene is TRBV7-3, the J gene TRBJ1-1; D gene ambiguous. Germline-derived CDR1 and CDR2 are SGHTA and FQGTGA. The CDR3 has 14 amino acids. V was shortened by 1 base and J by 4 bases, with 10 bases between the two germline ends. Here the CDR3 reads CASSLIGWGTEAFF. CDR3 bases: TGTGCCAGCAGCTTAATAGGCTGGGGCACTGAAGCTTTCTTT. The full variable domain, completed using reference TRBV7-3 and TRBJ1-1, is GAGVSQTPSNKVTEKGKYVELRCDPISGHTALYWYRQSLGQGPEFLIYFQGTGAADDSGLPNDRFFAVRPEGSVSTLKIQRTERGDSAVYLCASSLIGWGTEAFFGQGTRLTVV.

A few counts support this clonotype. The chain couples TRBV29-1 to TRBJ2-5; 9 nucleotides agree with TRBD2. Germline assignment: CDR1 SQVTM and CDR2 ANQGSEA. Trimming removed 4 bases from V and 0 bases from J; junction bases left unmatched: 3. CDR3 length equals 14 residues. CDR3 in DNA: TGCAGCGTTGCGCGACTAGCGGACCAAGAGACCCAGTACTTC. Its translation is CSVARLADQETQYF.